This section outlines one TCR beta chain sequence together with its context. The entry originates in a study of blood T cell repertoires in COVID-19. Which cohort a participant joined came from the clinical history participants gave. Using immunoSEQ multiplex PCR, the repertoire was profiled, and TCRdb retains in-frame clones only, with some absent. The data contain a few hundred thousand clones, 88% of them singletons. The sample comprised PBMCs or T cells enriched from blood (not recorded which). The source is a woman aged 45-59 years who had recovered from COVID-19.

CDR3 residues: CASSPGSGLAIQETQYF. The CDR3, as DNA: TGTGCCAGCAGTCCCGGGTCGGGACTAGCGATTCAAGAGACCCAGTACTTC. The rearrangement joins TRBV3-1 (or the pseudogene TRBV3-2) to TRBJ2-5; 10 nucleotides agree with TRBD2. V shed 6 bases and J 2 bases; nucleotides not matched to a gene: 12. The CDR3 consists of 17 residues. Germline CDR1 and CDR2: LGHDT and YNNKEL (reference sequence).